This TCR beta chain was documented in a study of cytomegalovirus exposure and HLA in healthy donors. Germline loops: CDR1 SEHNR, CDR2 FQNEAQ (reference sequence). This CDR3 is 13 amino acids long. Primers: 60 Vbeta forward and 13 Jbeta reverse. Sequencing was performed with immunoSEQ multiplex PCR; in TCRdb, only in-frame clones are kept and a portion is missing. The sample includes some 170,000 clones, 70% to 75% of them seen just once. The clonotype originates from a male donor in good health and CMV-seronegative. The rearrangement links TRBV7-9 to TRBJ1-2; D uncertain. The sample comprised PBMCs. The CDR3: CSTLWGGSYGYTF. In DNA, the CDR3 is TGTTCCACCCTCTGGGGAGGGAGCTATGGCTACACCTTC. Looking up the rest from reference TRBV7-9 and TRBJ1-2 gives the full variable domain: DTGVSQNPRHKITKRGQNVTFRCDPISEHNRLYWYRQTLGQGPEFLTYFQNEAQLEKSRLLSDRFSAERPKGSFSTLEIQRTEQGDSAMYLCSTLWGGSYGYTFGSGTRLTVV.